The present T cell receptor beta chain was sequenced within a study of shared clonotypes between healthy human individuals. Sequenced by immunoSEQ multiplex PCR; TCRdb stores in-frame clones only, minus some. The table records some 680,000 clones, roughly 72% of them present only once. Germline assignment: CDR1 ENHRY and CDR2 SYGVKD. V was pared by 0 bases and J by 2 bases, with 7 bases between. This CDR3 contains 14 residues. The sequence was collected from a young woman in good health. Material: memory CD4+ T cells sorted from blood. The subset denotes: CD45RA-negative fraction. The chain links TRBV10-3 to TRBJ2-5; D is unclear. Written as DNA, the CDR3 is TGTGCCATCAGTGAGTCACATAGGCAAGAGACCCAGTACTTC. Translated: CAISESHRQETQYF.